The TCR beta chain described here comes from a study of blood T cell repertoires in COVID-19. Background on the study: Spain, Italy and the United States supplied samples that represented acute and convalescent COVID-19. Sources were T cells, B-cell-depleted T cells, or PBMCs; the material itself was cDNA or gDNA.

As originally analysed: Amplifying reference gene primers gave estimates of nucleated cell counts. Clones were read by immunoSEQ multiplex PCR, and TCRdb kept only the in-frame ones, dropping some. D and trimming come from the DNA, and the V and J calls and clone size come from that table. The table lists some 58,000 clones, around four fifths of them singletons. In this sample, this clone turned up a few times. J was trimmed by 0 bases and V by 6 bases; bases with no gene match: 7. This CDR3 is built from 16 residues. Germline V gene sequence: CDR1 SGHNT, CDR2 YYREEE (reference sequence). The sample comprised peripheral blood. This receptor was taken from a human donor in a cohort sampled during active COVID-19. The gene calls are TRBV5-4 and TRBJ2-3; 10 nucleotides align to TRBD2. This chain's CDR3 is CASTGTSAGSTDTQYF. CDR3 nucleotides: TGTGCCAGCACCGGGACTAGCGCGGGAAGCACAGATACGCAGTATTTT.